Here is one T cell receptor (beta chain) with its context. The sample belongs to a study of T cell changes during pregnancy in multiple sclerosis. CDR1 is MGHRA, CDR2 YSYEKL, per germline. CDR3 length equals 13 residues. V lost 6 bases and J 2 bases, leaving 8 bases between the germline ends. The data were produced by immunoSEQ multiplex PCR, yet TCRdb's version contains in-frame clones alone and is incomplete. The table lists about 100,000 clones, 92% of them singletons. The rearrangement joins TRBV4-1 to TRBJ1-5; unclear D gene. This clonotype originated in a female donor with multiple sclerosis, enrolled in a pregnancy study. Sequencing was performed on peripheral blood, taken after pregnancy. This chain's CDR3 is CASSQTGNQPQHF. DNA of the CDR3: TGCGCCAGCAGTCAGACTGGCAATCAGCCCCAGCATTTT.